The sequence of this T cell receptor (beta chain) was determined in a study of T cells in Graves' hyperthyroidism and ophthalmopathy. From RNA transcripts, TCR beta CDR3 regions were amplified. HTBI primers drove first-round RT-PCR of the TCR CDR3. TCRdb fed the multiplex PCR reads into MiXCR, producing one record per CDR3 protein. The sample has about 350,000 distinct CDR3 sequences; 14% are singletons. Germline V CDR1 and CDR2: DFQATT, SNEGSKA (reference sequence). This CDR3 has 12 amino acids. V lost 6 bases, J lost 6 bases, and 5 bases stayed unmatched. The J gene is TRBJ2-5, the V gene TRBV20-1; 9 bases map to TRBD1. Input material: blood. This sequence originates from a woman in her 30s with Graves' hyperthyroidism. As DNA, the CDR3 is TGCAGTGCAAGGGACAGGGCAAAGACCCAGTACTTC. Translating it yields CSARDRAKTQYF.